These T cell receptor beta chains were read from a single sample in a study of blood T cell repertoires in COVID-19. Measured with immunoSEQ multiplex PCR; TCRdb has only the in-frame clones, and not every one. Of approximately 200,000 clones listed, 85% to 90% were seen once; the top ten hold over 1%. Sequenced input: PBMCs or T cells enriched from blood (not recorded which). Receptors were obtained from a man aged 30-40 years who had recovered from COVID-19. Each CDR3 is given with its conserved first and last residue. The order of the fields is J gene, clone size, V gene, D gene, CDR3 DNA, CDR3 protein. A D gene is named only where the DNA matches it firmly. A clone size is listed for some rows: how often the clone was seen (once, few, many), or a class if it is expanded.

>TRBJ2-3|-|TRBV27|TRBD2
TGTGCCAGCAGTTTATATGGGGGGGAAACGGATACGCAGTATTTT
CASSLYGGETDTQYF
>TRBJ1-1|-|TRBV5-1|-
TGCGCCAGCAGCTTGGTCTCGGGGATCGTGAACACTGAAGCTTTCTTT
CASSLVSGIVNTEAFF
>TRBJ2-3|-|TRBV24-1|TRBD1
TGTGCCACCAGTGATTACAGGGGGCGCGATACGCAGTATTTT
CATSDYRGRDTQYF
>TRBJ2-5|-|TRBV20-1|TRBD2
TGCAGTGCTAGTGCGGGGGGGCTTGTAGAGACCCAGTACTTC
CSASAGGLVETQYF
>TRBJ1-1|once|TRBV28|-
TGTGCCAGCAGTTTATTACAGGGACGATCTTTCTTT
CASSLLQGRSFF
>TRBJ2-1|-|TRBV28|-
TGTGCCAGCAGATCCGGGACTTACAATGAGCAGTTCTTC
CASRSGTYNEQFF
>TRBJ2-7|-|TRBV3-1/TRBV3-2|TRBD1
TGTGCCAGCAGCCAACTACCGGGACAGTGCTTC
CASSQLPGQCF
>TRBJ1-2|-|TRBV7-2|-
TGTGCCAGCAGCTTAGCGGTGTGGATTGGAGCCAGGGAAGACGGCTATGGCTACACCTTC
CASSLAVWIGAREDGYGYTF
>TRBJ2-4|-|TRBV7-8|TRBD2
TGTGCCAGCAGCTTTACTAGCGGGGGGTTAGCCAAAAACATTCAGTACTTC
CASSFTSGGLAKNIQYF
>TRBJ2-7|-|TRBV15|TRBD1
TGTGCCACCAGCGAACCAGCCGGTGACAGGGTGTGGTACGAGCAGTACTTC
CATSEPAGDRVWYEQYF